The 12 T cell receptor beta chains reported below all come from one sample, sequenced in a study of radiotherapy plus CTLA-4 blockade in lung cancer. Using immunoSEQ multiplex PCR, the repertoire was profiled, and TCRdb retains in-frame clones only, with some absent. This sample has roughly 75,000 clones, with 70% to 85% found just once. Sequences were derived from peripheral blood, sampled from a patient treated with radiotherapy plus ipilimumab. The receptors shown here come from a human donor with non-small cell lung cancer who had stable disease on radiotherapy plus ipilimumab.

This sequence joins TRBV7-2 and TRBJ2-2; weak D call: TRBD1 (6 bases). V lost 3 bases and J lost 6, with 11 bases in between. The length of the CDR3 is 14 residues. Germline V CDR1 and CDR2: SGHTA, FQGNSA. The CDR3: CASSLGHRSGELFF. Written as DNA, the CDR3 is TGTGCCAGCAGCTTGGGACACCGCTCCGGGGAGCTGTTTTTT. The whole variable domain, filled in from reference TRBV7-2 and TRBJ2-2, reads GAGVSQSPSNKVTEKGKDVELRCDPISGHTALYWYRQSLGQGLEFLIYFQGNSAPDKSGLPSDRFSAERTGGSVSTLTIQRTQQEDSAVYLCASSLGHRSGELFFGEGSRLTVL.

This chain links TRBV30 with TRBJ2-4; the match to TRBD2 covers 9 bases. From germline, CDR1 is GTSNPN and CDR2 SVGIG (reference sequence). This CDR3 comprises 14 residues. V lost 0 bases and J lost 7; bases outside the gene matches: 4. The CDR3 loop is CAWSVGRGGNIQYF. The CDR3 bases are TGTGCCTGGAGTGTAGGGCGGGGGGGCAACATTCAGTACTTC. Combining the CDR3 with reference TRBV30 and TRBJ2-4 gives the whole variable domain SQTIHQWPATLVQPVGSPLSLECTVEGTSNPNLYWYRQAAGRGLQLLFYSVGIGQISSEVPQNLSASRPQDRQFILSSKKLLLSDSGFYLCAWSVGRGGNIQYFGAGTRLSVL.

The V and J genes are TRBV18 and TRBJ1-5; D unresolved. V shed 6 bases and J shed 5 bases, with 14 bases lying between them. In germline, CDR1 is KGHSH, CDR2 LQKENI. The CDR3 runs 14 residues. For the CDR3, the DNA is TGTGCCAGCTCCCTGATAGAAAGGGATCAGCCCCAGCATTTT. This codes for CASSLIERDQPQHF. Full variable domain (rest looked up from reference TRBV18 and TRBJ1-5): NAGVMQNPRHLVRRRGQEARLRCSPMKGHSHVYWYRQLPEEGLKFMVYLQKENIIDESGMPKERFSAEFPKEGPSILRIQQVVRGDSAAYFCASSLIERDQPQHFGDGTRLSIL.

Here the CDR3 DNA reads TGTGCCAGCAGGTATTCCCAGGCCTCGAACACTGAAGCTTTCTTT. Protein: CASRYSQASNTEAFF. The rearrangement uses TRBV7-3 and TRBJ1-1; D gene unclear. CDR1 SGHTA and CDR2 FQGTGA come from the germline V gene. CDR3 length: 15 residues. V lost 6 bases to trimming and J lost 1 base, with 15 bases between them. Together with reference TRBV7-3 and TRBJ1-1, the CDR3 gives the full variable domain: GAGVSQTPSNKVTEKGKYVELRCDPISGHTALYWYRQSLGQGPEFLIYFQGTGAADDSGLPNDRFFAVRPEGSVSTLKIQRTERGDSAVYLCASRYSQASNTEAFFGQGTRLTVV.

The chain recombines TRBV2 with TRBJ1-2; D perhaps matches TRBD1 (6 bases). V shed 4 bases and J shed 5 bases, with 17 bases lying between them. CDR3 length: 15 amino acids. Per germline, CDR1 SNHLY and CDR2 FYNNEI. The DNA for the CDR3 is TGTGCCAGCAGTGCCGCAGGGGAGCTACTATATGGCTACACCTTC. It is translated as CASSAAGELLYGYTF.

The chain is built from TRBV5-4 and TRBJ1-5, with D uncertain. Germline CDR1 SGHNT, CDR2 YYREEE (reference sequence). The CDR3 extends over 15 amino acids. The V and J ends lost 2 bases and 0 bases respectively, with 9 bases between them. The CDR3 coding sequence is TGTGCCAGCAGCTTAGTCCCCGGTAGCAATCAGCCCCAGCATTTT. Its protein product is CASSLVPGSNQPQHF.

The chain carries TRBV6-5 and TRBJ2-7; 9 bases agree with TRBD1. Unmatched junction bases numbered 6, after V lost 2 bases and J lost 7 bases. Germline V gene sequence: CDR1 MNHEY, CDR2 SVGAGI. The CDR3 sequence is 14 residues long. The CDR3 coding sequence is TGTGCCAGCAGTTACAACAGGGGGCCTCGGGAGCAGTACTTC. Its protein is CASSYNRGPREQYF.

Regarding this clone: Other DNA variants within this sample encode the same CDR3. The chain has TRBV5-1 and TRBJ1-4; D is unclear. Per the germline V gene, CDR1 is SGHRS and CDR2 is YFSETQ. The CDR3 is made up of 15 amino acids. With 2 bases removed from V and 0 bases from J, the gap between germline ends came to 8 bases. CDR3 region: CASSLTAATNEKLFF. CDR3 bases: TGCGCCAGCAGCTTAACAGCTGCAACTAATGAAAAACTGTTTTTT.

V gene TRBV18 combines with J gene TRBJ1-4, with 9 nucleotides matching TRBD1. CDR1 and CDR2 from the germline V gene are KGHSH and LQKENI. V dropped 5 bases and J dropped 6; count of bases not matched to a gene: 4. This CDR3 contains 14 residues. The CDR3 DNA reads TGTGCCAGCTCATTTCGGGACAGGGATGAAAAACTGTTTTTT. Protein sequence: CASSFRDRDEKLFF. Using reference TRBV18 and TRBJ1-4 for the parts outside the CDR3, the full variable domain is NAGVMQNPRHLVRRRGQEARLRCSPMKGHSHVYWYRQLPEEGLKFMVYLQKENIIDESGMPKERFSAEFPKEGPSILRIQQVVRGDSAAYFCASSFRDRDEKLFFGSGTQLSVL.

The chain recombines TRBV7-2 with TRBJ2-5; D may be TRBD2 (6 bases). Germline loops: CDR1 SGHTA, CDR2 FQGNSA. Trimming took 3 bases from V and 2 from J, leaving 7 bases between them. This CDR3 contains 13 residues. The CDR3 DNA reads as TGTGCCAGCAGCTTCCGGGGGCAAGAGACCCAGTACTTC. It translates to CASSFRGQETQYF.

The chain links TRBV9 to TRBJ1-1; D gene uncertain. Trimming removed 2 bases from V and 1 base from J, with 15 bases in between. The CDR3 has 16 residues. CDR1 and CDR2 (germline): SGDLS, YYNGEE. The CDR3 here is CASSVPDGSKNTEAFF. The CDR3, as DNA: TGTGCCAGCAGCGTCCCGGACGGGTCCAAGAACACTGAAGCTTTCTTT.

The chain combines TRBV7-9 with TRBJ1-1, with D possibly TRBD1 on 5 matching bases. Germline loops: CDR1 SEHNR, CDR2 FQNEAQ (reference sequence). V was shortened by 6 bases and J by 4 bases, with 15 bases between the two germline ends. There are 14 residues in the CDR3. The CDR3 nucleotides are TGTGCCAGCAGGGCGGGGGACGGGGGCACTGAAGCTTTCTTT. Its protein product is CASRAGDGGTEAFF.